The source of this T cell receptor (beta chain) is a study of T cell clonotyping in hematopoietic cell transplantation. Study-wide results and caveats: Pathologically expanded recipient clonotypes increased progressively from day 30 to day 180 as diversity fell. At the given depth, recipient repertoires were over 95% de novo clonotypes. Higher Inverse Simpson Index values in graft donor and pretransplant recipient predicted broader posttransplant TCR diversity. Without cell sorting, CD4 versus CD8 contributions remain unresolved.

Of note for this clone: Its antigen is unknown.

Some clones are missing from TCRdb's copy, which holds only in-frame ones; the method was immunoSEQ multiplex PCR. The table shows some 40,000 clones, with about 95% occurring only once. Trimming removed 0 bases from V and 9 bases from J, with 6 bases in between. This CDR3 has 11 residues. CDR1 and CDR2 (germline): GTSNPN, SVGIG (reference sequence). The receptor's source is a woman aged 45-60 years in good health. Some clones in this sample may be carry-over from other donors' samples. The rearrangement uses TRBV30 and TRBJ2-1; D may be TRBD1 or TRBD2 (5 bases each). The material sequenced was peripheral blood mononuclear cells. The CDR3 coding sequence is TGTGCCTGGAGTGTTGGGGGTGAGCAGTTCTTC. This sequence encodes CAWSVGGEQFF. The whole variable domain, remainder taken from reference TRBV30 and TRBJ2-1, is SQTIHQWPATLVQPVGSPLSLECTVEGTSNPNLYWYRQAAGRGLQLLFYSVGIGQISSEVPQNLSASRPQDRQFILSSKKLLLSDSGFYLCAWSVGGEQFFGPGTRLTVL.